This TCR beta chain came from a study of T cell repertoires in cytomegalovirus infection. Overall study: Matching HLA type, along with CMV infection, was indicated by public TCR beta signatures. Study outcomes and limitations: What dominated the ex vivo response were HLA-C-restricted CMV-specific TCR beta clonotypes.

Germline V CDR1 and CDR2: MNHEY, SVGEGT. Between the trimmed V and J ends, which lost 2 bases and 8 bases, there was a span of 16 bases. There are 15 residues in the CDR3. MiXCR, run by TCRdb on the reads, gives a single entry per CDR3 protein. The sample holds around 100,000 distinct CDR3 sequences; more than 20% are singletons and the top ten take 39%. For this clonotype: Its antigen is undetermined.

The sequencing sample was made of CD8+ T cells from PBMCs. The chain uses TRBV6-2 or TRBV6-3 and TRBJ2-1, with D perhaps TRBD2 (6 bases). The TCR sequence derives from a human donor in good health (CMV status not recorded). Some clones in this sample may be carry-over from other donors' samples. CDR3 protein: CASSYPKTPGDEQFF. For the CDR3, the DNA is TGTGCCAGCAGTTACCCCAAGACGCCGGGGGATGAGCAGTTCTTC.